These 8 T cell receptor beta chains originate from one sample sequenced in a study of blood T cell repertoires in COVID-19. The assay was immunoSEQ multiplex PCR, and TCRdb's table has in-frame clones only and misses some. The sample consists of approximately 670,000 clones, over 80% of them appearing once. The sample was peripheral blood. All receptors derive from a young woman with acute or convalescent COVID-19.

The V and J genes are TRBV10-3 and TRBJ1-4; the D gene is possibly TRBD1 (5 bases). The germline gives CDR1 ENHRY, CDR2 SYGVKD. Trimming stripped 10 bases from V and 14 bases from J, with 17 bases between. CDR3 length: 11 amino acids. CDR3: CATSGAGRLFF. As DNA, the CDR3 is TGTGCCACCTCCGGGGCGGGACGGCTGTTTTTT.

The V call is TRBV19, the J call TRBJ1-2, with 8 positions matching TRBD1. This CDR3 is built from 15 residues. V shed 5 bases and J 4 bases; nucleotides not matched to a gene: 9. CDR1 and CDR2 from the germline V gene are LNHDA and SQIVND (reference sequence). CDR3 in amino acids: CASSDQGALGYGYTF. Written as DNA, the CDR3 is TGTGCCAGTAGTGATCAGGGGGCGCTAGGCTATGGCTACACCTTC.

This CDR3 reads CASRQDPSGQGSPLHF. CDR3 bases: TGTGCCAGCAGACAAGACCCCTCGGGACAGGGATCACCCCTCCACTTT. This rearrangement joins TRBV2 to TRBJ1-6; 9 positions agree with TRBD1. V lost 6 bases to trimming and J lost 10 bases; unmatched junction nucleotides: 13. Per germline, CDR1 SNHLY and CDR2 FYNNEI. The CDR3 has 16 residues.

This chain connects TRBV6-5 to TRBJ1-1; 7 bases map to TRBD1. Trimming removed 2 bases from V and 5 bases from J; junction bases left unmatched: 5. From germline, CDR1 is MNHEY and CDR2 SVGAGI. The CDR3 spans 14 residues. CDR3 in DNA: TGTGCCAGCAGTTACGATCAGGGGGGTACTGAAGCTTTCTTT. Protein product: CASSYDQGGTEAFF.

For the CDR3, the DNA is TGTGCCAGCTCACCAAGGAGAGGTAAGGACACTGAAGCTTTCTTT. It codes for CASSPRRGKDTEAFF. The chain is built from TRBV18 and TRBJ1-1; no definite D call. The V end was cut by 2 bases, the J end by 3 bases, with 13 bases between. Germline loops: CDR1 KGHSH, CDR2 LQKENI. The CDR3 length is 15 residues.

The table lists this clone with a few counts. J is TRBJ1-1 and V is TRBV6-2 or TRBV6-3, with 9 bases lining up with TRBD1. The CDR3 extends over 14 amino acids. V dropped 6 bases and J dropped 6; count of bases not matched to a gene: 8. Germline CDR1 is MNHEY and CDR2 is SVGEGT. The CDR3 loop reads CASSPNRGQAEAFF. Written as DNA, the CDR3 is TGTGCCAGCAGCCCGAACAGGGGGCAAGCTGAAGCTTTCTTT.

The rearrangement uses TRBV5-8 and TRBJ2-2; 10 bases line up with TRBD2. Germline CDR1 is SGHTS and CDR2 is YDEGEE. Trimming removed 4 bases from V and 4 bases from J; junction bases left unmatched: 10. There are 17 residues in the CDR3. CDR3 sequence: CASSRGSGGAVTGELFF. The CDR3 bases are TGTGCCAGCAGCCGGGGCAGCGGGGGGGCTGTCACCGGGGAGCTGTTTTTT.

This clone was recorded once. The chain has TRBV6-5 and TRBJ1-2; 7 bases fit TRBD1. Germline V lookup: CDR1 MNHEY, CDR2 SVGAGI. CDR3 size: 14 residues. With 5 bases clipped from V and 7 bases from J, the junction kept 10 bases outside the gene matches. The CDR3 DNA is TGTGCCAGCAGTCCACAGACAGGGCCGGCTGGCTACACCTTC. Amino acid sequence: CASSPQTGPAGYTF.